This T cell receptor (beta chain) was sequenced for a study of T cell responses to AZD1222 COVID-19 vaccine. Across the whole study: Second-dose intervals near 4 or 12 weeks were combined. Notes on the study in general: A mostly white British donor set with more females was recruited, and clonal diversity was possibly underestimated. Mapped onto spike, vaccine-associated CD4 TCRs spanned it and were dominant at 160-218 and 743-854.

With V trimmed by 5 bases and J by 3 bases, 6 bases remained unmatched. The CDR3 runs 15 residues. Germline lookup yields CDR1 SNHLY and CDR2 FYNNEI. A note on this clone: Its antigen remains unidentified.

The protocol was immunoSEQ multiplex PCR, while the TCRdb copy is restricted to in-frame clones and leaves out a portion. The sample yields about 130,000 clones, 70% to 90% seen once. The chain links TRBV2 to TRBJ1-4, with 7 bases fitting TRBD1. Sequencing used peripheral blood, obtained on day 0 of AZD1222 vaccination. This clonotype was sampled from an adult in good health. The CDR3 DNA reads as TGTGCCAGCAGTCAAATGGGACAGTCTAATGAAAAACTGTTTTTT. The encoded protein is CASSQMGQSNEKLFF.